The 28 T cell receptor beta chains reported below all come from one sample, sequenced in a study of shared clonotypes between healthy human individuals. Clones were read by immunoSEQ multiplex PCR, and TCRdb kept only the in-frame ones, dropping some. Found here are about 1,800,000 clones, over 85% of them singletons; the top ten hold 1% to 1.5%. In the naive CD8 group, cells lacked CD45RO and were positively selected for CCR7, so terminally differentiated effector memory CD45RA+ cells were left out. Source material: naive CD8+ T cells sorted from blood. These receptors were collected from a man aged 18 to 30 in good health.

V is TRBV6-6 and J is TRBJ2-5; D uncertain. Looked up from germline, CDR1 is MNHNY and CDR2 is SVGAGI (reference sequence). The CDR3 runs 12 residues. V was cut by 2 bases and J by 3 bases, with 4 bases left in between. CDR3 DNA: TGTGCCAGCAGTTACGAAGAAGAGACCCAGTACTTC. Protein: CASSYEEETQYF.

The chain carries TRBV4-3 and TRBJ2-7; no reliable D call. The germline CDR1 and CDR2 sequences are LGHNA and YSLEER. V was pared by 10 bases and J by 12 bases, with 10 bases between. The CDR3 runs 8 residues. Written as DNA, the CDR3 is TGCGCCACCCCGTTGGGGTACTTC. It codes for CATPLGYF.

The chain carries TRBV18 and TRBJ1-1; D may be TRBD1 (6 bases). Germline CDR1 KGHSH, CDR2 LQKENI. This CDR3 contains 15 residues. Between the trimmed V and J ends, which lost 4 bases and 0 bases, there was a span of 12 bases. The CDR3 bases are TGTGCCAGCTCACTTTCTGGGGGCATGAACACTGAAGCTTTCTTT. As protein: CASSLSGGMNTEAFF.

This clone was seen a single time. The genes are TRBV5-1 and TRBJ2-7, with 8 bases aligning to TRBD1. The germline gives CDR1 SGHRS, CDR2 YFSETQ. The CDR3 has 15 amino acids. J was trimmed by 6 bases and V by 3 bases; bases with no gene match: 11. CDR3 DNA sequence: TGCGCCAGCAGCTGGATGACAGGGGAGGCTGGCGAGCAGTACTTC. Its translation: CASSWMTGEAGEQYF.

V usage is TRBV6-5 and J usage is TRBJ2-7; 10 bases fit TRBD1. The V gene's germline CDR1 is MNHEY and CDR2 SVGAGI. The CDR3 spans 15 residues. The junction had 7 bases not matched to a gene; V was cut back by 5 bases and J by 3 bases. The CDR3 sequence: CASSPIGTGDYEQYF. The CDR3 DNA sequence: TGTGCCAGCAGTCCTATCGGGACAGGGGACTACGAGCAGTACTTC.

The chain is built from TRBV5-1 and TRBJ2-1; 8 bases agree with TRBD1. J gave up 3 bases and V 3 bases, and 2 bases lay outside the gene matches. Germline CDR1 SGHRS, CDR2 YFSETQ. The CDR3 totals 14 residues. The CDR3 coding sequence is TGCGCCAGCAGCTCCGGGACAGGCTACAATGAGCAGTTCTTC. Residues: CASSSGTGYNEQFF.

Concerning this clone itself: In the same sample, other DNA sequences code for this CDR3. This sequence joins TRBV30 and TRBJ2-7; 9 bases are a match to TRBD1. The CDR3 has 13 residues. Germline lookup yields CDR1 GTSNPN and CDR2 SVGIG (reference sequence). Losses at the gene ends were 3 bases for V and 2 bases for J; bases not matched to a gene: 2. In DNA, the CDR3 is TGTGCCTGGAGGGGACAGGGAGCCTACGAGCAGTACTTC. It codes for CAWRGQGAYEQYF.

The rearrangement links TRBV6-5 to TRBJ2-3; 7 bases are a match to TRBD2. This CDR3 contains 16 residues. From germline, CDR1 is MNHEY and CDR2 SVGAGI. Germline trimming cut 2 bases from V and 2 bases from J; bases unmatched to any gene: 7. The CDR3 loop is CASSYEPSGYTDTQYF. CDR3 nucleotide sequence: TGTGCCAGCAGTTACGAGCCTAGCGGATACACAGATACGCAGTATTTT.

The genes are TRBV30 and TRBJ2-3; 9 bases map to TRBD2. Germline V gene data show CDR1 as GTSNPN and CDR2 as SVGIG (reference sequence). The CDR3 runs to 14 residues. Unmatched junction bases numbered 8, after V lost 4 bases and J lost 6 bases. The CDR3 region is CAWTIAGVCDTQYF. In DNA form, the CDR3 reads TGTGCCTGGACCATAGCGGGAGTCTGCGATACGCAGTATTTT.

Regarding this clone: Other DNA sequences from this sample encode an identical CDR3 as well. The chain has TRBV30 and TRBJ2-7; TRBD2 might be the D (5 bases). The CDR3 contains 12 residues. CDR1 and CDR2 (germline): GTSNPN, SVGIG (reference sequence). V lost 3 bases, J lost 4 bases, and 10 bases lay in between. DNA of the CDR3: TGTGCCTGGAGCGGAGAGGGTTACGAGCAGTACTTC. Its translation is CAWSGEGYEQYF.

This chain uses TRBV19 with TRBJ2-7, with TRBD1 matching over 8 bases. This CDR3 is built from 14 residues. The V and J ends lost 2 bases and 6 bases, in that order; junction bases with no gene match: 6. Germline V gene sequence: CDR1 LNHDA, CDR2 SQIVND (reference sequence). The CDR3 DNA reads TGTGCCAGTAGTATAAGGACAGGGATGCTCGAGCAGTACTTC. Translation gives CASSIRTGMLEQYF.

This chain joins TRBV5-1 and TRBJ2-1, with 9 bases that match TRBD2. Per the germline V gene, CDR1 is SGHRS and CDR2 is YFSETQ. CDR3 size: 15 residues. Trimming took 7 bases from V and 2 from J; bases not matched to a gene: 7. In DNA form, the CDR3 reads TGCGCCAGCTCGGCGGGGGGGCCCCCCTACAATGAGCAGTTCTTC. Translated, it gives CASSAGGPPYNEQFF.

This clone was detected only once. The V gene is TRBV9, the J gene TRBJ1-1, with 7 bases identical to TRBD1. This CDR3 spans 16 amino acids. Germline CDR1 is SGDLS and CDR2 is YYNGEE. Losses at the gene ends were 3 bases for V and 0 bases for J; bases not matched to a gene: 8. In DNA, the CDR3 is TGTGCCAGCAGCGACCGGGTAGACAGGGTGAACACTGAAGCTTTCTTT. This sequence encodes CASSDRVDRVNTEAFF.

The rearrangement uses TRBV11-2 and TRBJ2-3, with 7 bases lining up with TRBD2. Germline assignment: CDR1 SGHAT and CDR2 FQNNGV. The trim removed 5 bases at V and 2 bases at J, leaving 16 bases unmatched. The CDR3 length is 18 residues. CDR3 DNA: TGTGCCAGCAGCCCTATTATCGGTGGCGGGGGATCCACAGATACGCAGTATTTT. Its translation is CASSPIIGGGGSTDTQYF.

As concerns this clone: Other nucleotide sequences in the sample specify the same CDR3. The chain couples TRBV19 to TRBJ2-5, with no clear D. Germline values: CDR1 LNHDA, CDR2 SQIVND (reference sequence). The CDR3 is made up of 13 amino acids. V lost 3 bases, J lost 5 bases, and 10 bases lay in between. For the CDR3, the DNA is TGTGCCAGTAGTATCGTTGGTTGGGAGACCCAGTACTTC. This codes for CASSIVGWETQYF. The whole variable domain, filled in from reference TRBV19 and TRBJ2-5, reads DGGITQSPKYLFRKEGQNVTLSCEQNLNHDAMYWYRQDPGQGLRLIYYSQIVNDFQKGDIAEGYSVSREKKESFPLTVTSAQKNPTAFYLCASSIVGWETQYFGPGTRLLVL.

This clone has a single count. V and J are TRBV30 and TRBJ2-2; D perhaps matches TRBD1 (5 bases). The CDR3 totals 14 residues. CDR1 is GTSNPN and CDR2 is SVGIG in the germline V gene (reference sequence). With 1 base removed from V and 4 bases from J, the gap between germline ends came to 10 bases. CDR3 sequence: CAWSAGASTGELFF. The CDR3 region has the DNA TGTGCCTGGAGTGCTGGGGCCAGCACCGGGGAGCTGTTTTTT.

This sequence joins TRBV6-1 and TRBJ2-7; D is uncertain. The CDR3 extends over 14 amino acids. Trimming took 3 bases from V and 3 from J, leaving 12 bases between them. Germline CDR1 and CDR2: MNHNS and SASEGT. The DNA for the CDR3 is TGTGCCAGCAGTGATTATAAACTCATCTACGAGCAGTACTTC. It is translated as CASSDYKLIYEQYF.

The V call is TRBV18, the J call TRBJ2-7; the match to TRBD2 covers 9 bases. Per germline, CDR1 KGHSH and CDR2 LQKENI. Trimming took 3 bases from V and 7 from J; bases not matched to a gene: 16. The CDR3 is made up of 17 amino acids. The CDR3 is CASSPSQAGGASGEQYF. Written as DNA, the CDR3 is TGTGCCAGCTCACCGAGTCAAGCGGGGGGCGCGTCGGGTGAGCAGTACTTC.

V gene TRBV6-5 combines with J gene TRBJ2-7; 7 bases are a match to TRBD2. CDR3 length: 14 residues. Germline values: CDR1 MNHEY, CDR2 SVGAGI. The J segment lost 6 bases and the V segment lost 2 bases, leaving 7 bases of the junction unmatched. The CDR3 DNA reads TGTGCCAGCAGTTACGAGGCGGGAGTGAGCGAGCAGTACTTC. Translation: CASSYEAGVSEQYF.

This CDR3 reads CASSQLAGGRDEQFF. The CDR3 nucleotides are TGTGCCAGCAGTCAACTAGCGGGAGGGCGCGATGAGCAGTTCTTC. The chain joins TRBV6-5 to TRBJ2-1, with TRBD2 identical over 13 bases. Trimming at V came to 5 bases and at J to 8 bases, leaving 6 bases not matched to a gene. Germline V gives CDR1 MNHEY, CDR2 SVGAGI. This CDR3 comprises 15 residues.

The genes are TRBV9 and TRBJ2-3, with a tentative D call TRBD1 (5 bases). CDR1 is SGDLS, CDR2 YYNGEE, per germline. Trimming took 0 bases from V and 0 from J, leaving 11 bases between them. The CDR3 covers 16 residues. In nucleotides, the CDR3 is TGTGCCAGCAGCGTAGCCAGGGTCGCTAGCACAGATACGCAGTATTTT. Residues: CASSVARVASTDTQYF.

The V and J genes are TRBV6-5 and TRBJ2-2, with 8 bases matching TRBD1. V shed 0 bases, J shed 4 bases, and the junction held 4 bases outside the gene matches. The CDR3 is 16 amino acids. Germline V gene lookup returns CDR1 MNHEY and CDR2 SVGAGI. The CDR3 DNA reads TGTGCCAGCAGTTACTCGACAGGGGTCTTCACCGGGGAGCTGTTTTTT. This codes for CASSYSTGVFTGELFF.

This chain uses TRBV7-6 with TRBJ2-7; D is ambiguous. Germline V gives CDR1 SGHVS, CDR2 FNYEAQ. The V end was cut by 2 bases, the J end by 11 bases, with 22 bases between. The CDR3 runs to 15 residues. CDR3 nucleotide sequence: TGTGCCAGCAGCTTATATGCCAGCCCCCCTCCGGCCGAGTACTTC. It yields the protein CASSLYASPPPAEYF.

This clone was observed once. CDR3 loop: CASSYSGTEAFF. CDR3 nucleotide sequence: TGTGCCAGCAGCTACTCCGGCACTGAAGCTTTCTTT. The chain has TRBV13 and TRBJ1-1; D gene unclear. Per germline, CDR1 PRHDT and CDR2 FYEKMQ (reference sequence). V dropped 4 bases and J dropped 4 bases, with 7 bases sitting between them. The CDR3 spans 12 residues.

The chain employs TRBV6-6 and TRBJ2-7, with a possible D match to TRBD2 (6 bases). V was shortened by 4 bases and J by 2 bases, with 12 bases between the two germline ends. CDR3 length: 14 residues. Germline V CDR1 and CDR2: MNHNY, SVGAGI (reference sequence). The CDR3 nucleotides are TGTGCCAGCAGTTGGTCTAGCGAGGCCTACGAGCAGTACTTC. Translation gives CASSWSSEAYEQYF.

The chain carries TRBV6-6 and TRBJ2-7; D tentatively reads TRBD1 or TRBD2 (5 bases each). Germline V gene lookup returns CDR1 MNHNY and CDR2 SVGAGI (reference sequence). The CDR3 totals 12 residues. The V and J ends lost 0 bases and 8 bases respectively, with 8 bases between them. The CDR3 sequence is CASSYSGEQQYF. The CDR3 DNA is TGTGCCAGCAGTTACTCGGGGGAACAGCAGTACTTC.

This chain links TRBV2 with TRBJ1-2; no reliable D call. The CDR3 sequence is 13 residues long. Trimming cost V 10 bases and J 1 base, with 13 bases left between them. The germline gives CDR1 SNHLY, CDR2 FYNNEI. The CDR3 coding sequence is TGTGCCAAAACAGACAATCTTAACTATGGCTACACCTTC. It yields the protein CAKTDNLNYGYTF.

This chain connects TRBV6-6 to TRBJ2-1; 9 nucleotides align to TRBD1. The ends lost 2 bases at V and 8 bases at J; junction bases unmatched: 7. Germline V gene data show CDR1 as MNHNY and CDR2 as SVGAGI (reference sequence). This CDR3 spans 15 amino acids. CDR3 sequence: CASSYRDRVYDEQFF. The CDR3 region has the DNA TGTGCCAGCAGTTACCGGGACAGGGTGTACGATGAGCAGTTCTTC.